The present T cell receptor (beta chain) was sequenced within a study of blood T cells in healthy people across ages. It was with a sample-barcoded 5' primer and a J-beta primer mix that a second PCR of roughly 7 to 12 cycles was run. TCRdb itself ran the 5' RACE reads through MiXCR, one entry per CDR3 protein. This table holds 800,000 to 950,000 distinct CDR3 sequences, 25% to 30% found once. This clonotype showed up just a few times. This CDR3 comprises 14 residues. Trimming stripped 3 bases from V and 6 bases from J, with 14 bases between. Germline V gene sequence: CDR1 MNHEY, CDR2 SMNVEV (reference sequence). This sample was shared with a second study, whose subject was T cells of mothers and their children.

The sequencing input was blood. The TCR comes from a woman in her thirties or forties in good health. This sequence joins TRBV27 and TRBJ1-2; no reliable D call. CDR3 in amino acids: CASSLIRTGHGYTF. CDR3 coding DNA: TGTGCCAGCAGTTTGATTCGGACCGGCCATGGCTACACCTTC.